These 26 T cell receptor beta chains came from one sample sequenced in a study of tissue T cells after allogeneic stem cell transplantation. Libraries were prepared by immunoSEQ multiplex PCR; TCRdb keeps only in-frame clonotypes and omits some of them. The sample includes tens of thousands of clones, approximately 85% of them seen just once. The source was blood, collected before transplantation. The source is a woman aged 18 to 49 who later had graft-versus-host disease after an allogeneic stem cell transplant.

The genes are TRBV7-6 and TRBJ2-7; 9 positions match TRBD1. Germline assignment: CDR1 SGHVS and CDR2 FNYEAQ. The CDR3 length is 18 residues. The V segment lost 3 bases and the J segment 3 bases; nucleotides outside the gene matches: 15. As DNA, the CDR3 is TGTGCCAGCAGCTTTAGGGCTCAACAGGGGGCGATGATCTACGAGCAGTACTTC. Its translation: CASSFRAQQGAMIYEQYF. Together with reference TRBV7-6 and TRBJ2-7, the CDR3 gives the full variable domain: GAGVSQSPRYKVTKRGQDVALRCDPISGHVSLYWYRQALGQGPEFLTYFNYEAQQDKSGLPNDRFSAERPEGSISTLTIQRTEQRDSAMYRCASSFRAQQGAMIYEQYFGPGTRLTVT.

The J gene is TRBJ2-7, the V gene TRBV5-1; 8 bases align to TRBD2. CDR1 is SGHRS, CDR2 YFSETQ, per germline. This CDR3 contains 15 residues. J was trimmed by 7 bases and V by 3 bases; bases with no gene match: 12. In nucleotides, the CDR3 is TGCGCCAGCAGCTCCCATGGGACTAGTTCAGGGGAGCAGTACTTC. Encoded protein: CASSSHGTSSGEQYF.

The gene calls are TRBV4-1 and TRBJ1-1; a possible D gene is TRBD1 (5 bases). The CDR3 consists of 13 residues. In germline, CDR1 is MGHRA, CDR2 YSYEKL. With 1 base removed from V and 5 bases from J, the gap between germline ends came to 8 bases. The CDR3 spells CASSQAGLTEAFF. The CDR3 DNA sequence: TGCGCCAGCAGCCAAGCGGGACTGACTGAAGCTTTCTTT.

The J gene is TRBJ1-5, the V gene TRBV27; unclear D gene. The CDR3 loop spans 14 amino acids. Germline V gene data show CDR1 as MNHEY and CDR2 as SMNVEV (reference sequence). The V end lost 5 bases, the J end lost 5 bases, and 13 bases lay between the germline ends. This chain's CDR3 is CASSPLIQDQPQHF. As DNA, the CDR3 is TGTGCCAGCAGTCCCCTGATCCAGGATCAGCCCCAGCATTTT.

V is TRBV6-5 and J is TRBJ2-1; D could derive from TRBD1 or TRBD2 (5 bases each). Germline-derived CDR1 and CDR2 are MNHEY and SVGAGI. The ends were cut back, 2 bases at V and 8 bases at J, with 13 bases in the middle. This CDR3 has 14 amino acids. The CDR3 here is CASSYRPGAHEQFF. The CDR3 nucleotides are TGTGCCAGCAGTTACCGCCCCGGGGCCCATGAGCAGTTCTTC.

The CDR3 loop is CASSGGQGSYGYTF. CDR3 nucleotide sequence: TGTGCCAGCAGTGGGGGACAGGGGAGCTATGGCTACACCTTC. The chain carries TRBV27 and TRBJ1-2; 10 bases fit TRBD1. Germline assignment: CDR1 MNHEY and CDR2 SMNVEV (reference sequence). The CDR3 totals 14 residues. The V gene end was trimmed by 5 bases and the J gene end by 4 bases; junction bases not matched to a gene: 4.

The V and J genes are TRBV5-1 and TRBJ2-3; 8 positions agree with TRBD1. The CDR3 length is 15 residues. V lost 6 bases, J lost 2 bases, and 8 bases stayed unmatched. Germline values: CDR1 SGHRS, CDR2 YFSETQ. Here the CDR3 reads CASKTTGGATDTQYF. Here the CDR3 DNA reads TGCGCCAGCAAGACCACAGGGGGTGCCACAGATACGCAGTATTTT.

The chain couples TRBV11-2 to TRBJ1-1; D unclear. Germline loops: CDR1 SGHAT, CDR2 FQNNGV. Trimming left V 2 bases short and J 1 base short, with 8 bases between. The CDR3 contains 14 residues. The CDR3 loop is CASSLMGGNTEAFF. The CDR3, as DNA: TGTGCCAGCAGCTTAATGGGTGGGAACACTGAAGCTTTCTTT.

The CDR3 sequence: CATSQTGGRTEAFF. Here the CDR3 DNA reads TGTGCCACCAGCCAAACGGGGGGGCGGACTGAAGCTTTCTTT. V and J are TRBV24-1 and TRBJ1-1; TRBD1 is a possible D gene (6 bases). The V end lost 7 bases, the J end lost 5 bases, and 16 bases lay between the germline ends. CDR1 and CDR2 (germline): KGHDR, SFDVKD. There are 14 residues in the CDR3.

The CDR3 protein is CASSFEGPAGTWYEQYF. CDR3 DNA sequence: TGTGCCAGCAGTTTTGAAGGGCCAGCCGGGACATGGTACGAGCAGTACTTC. The chain carries TRBV6-2 or TRBV6-3 and TRBJ2-7; D possibly corresponds to TRBD1 (6 bases). The germline V gene has CDR1 MNHEY and CDR2 SVGEGT. V was clipped by 4 bases and J by 4 bases, with 23 bases between them. The CDR3 runs 17 residues.

The chain employs TRBV6-1 and TRBJ2-7; a possible D gene is TRBD2 (5 bases). The V end lost 2 bases, the J end lost 0 bases, and 14 bases lay between the germline ends. CDR1 and CDR2 (germline): MNHNS, SASEGT. The CDR3 contains 16 residues. The CDR3 spells CASSEYGRGSSYEQYF. The DNA of the CDR3 is TGTGCCAGCAGTGAATATGGGAGAGGGAGCTCCTACGAGCAGTACTTC.

The chain couples TRBV2 to TRBJ2-7; 12 bases are a match to TRBD2. This CDR3 is built from 19 residues. V gave up 2 bases and J gave up 5 bases; unmatched junction bases: 16. CDR1 SNHLY and CDR2 FYNNEI come from the germline V gene. CDR3 nucleotide sequence: TGTGCCAGCAGTGAAATGGGGGCGGTGACTAGCGGGAGTTGGAACGAGCAGTACTTC. This translates into CASSEMGAVTSGSWNEQYF.

This clone was recorded once. The chain combines TRBV19 with TRBJ1-2, with 8 bases that match TRBD1. The length of the CDR3 is 15 residues. The germline V gene encodes CDR1 LNHDA and CDR2 SQIVND (reference sequence). Trimming cost V 6 bases and J 6 bases; bases outside gene matches: 12. CDR3 amino acids: CASRIRWQGADGYTF. The CDR3 bases are TGTGCCAGTAGGATTCGATGGCAGGGGGCAGATGGCTACACCTTC.

The chain employs TRBV6-6 and TRBJ2-2; D is perhaps TRBD1 (5 bases). CDR3 length: 16 residues. CDR1 and CDR2 (germline): MNHNY, SVGAGI (reference sequence). Trimming cost V 2 bases and J 1 base, with 11 bases left between them. CDR3 DNA: TGTGCCAGCAGTTACGACAGACATGGGAACACCGGGGAGCTGTTTTTT. It codes for CASSYDRHGNTGELFF.

The CDR3 DNA reads as TGTGCCAGCAGTTACTCGACCGGTTCTGGCGAGCAGTACTTC. As protein: CASSYSTGSGEQYF. The chain is built from TRBV6-2 or TRBV6-3 and TRBJ2-7; D unresolved. V was shortened by 0 bases and J by 6 bases, with 12 bases between the two germline ends. Germline loops: CDR1 MNHEY, CDR2 SVGEGT. This CDR3 has 14 amino acids.

This clone was detected a few times. The chain recombines TRBV7-2 with TRBJ1-4, with D uncertain. Germline loops: CDR1 SGHTA, CDR2 FQGNSA. The CDR3 is 15 residues long. Trimming pared 1 base from V and 5 bases from J, leaving 11 bases between. CDR3 DNA: TGTGCCAGCAGCTTAGAATGGACCGCGAATGAAAAACTGTTTTTT. Amino acids: CASSLEWTANEKLFF.

The chain combines TRBV9 with TRBJ1-1, with 9 bases identical to TRBD1. V was clipped by 3 bases and J by 0 bases; unmatched bases: 3. Per the germline V gene, CDR1 is SGDLS and CDR2 is YYNGEE. The CDR3 has 15 amino acids. The CDR3 DNA follows: TGTGCCAGCAGCGCGGGACAGGGTTTGAACACTGAAGCTTTCTTT. Its translation: CASSAGQGLNTEAFF.

This clone is a singleton in its sample. The gene calls are TRBV30 and TRBJ2-5; 7 bases align to TRBD1. The CDR3 has 12 amino acids. Germline V CDR1 and CDR2: GTSNPN, SVGIG (reference sequence). V was pared by 2 bases and J by 4 bases, with 1 base of the junction left unmatched. As DNA, the CDR3 is TGTGCCTGGAGTCGACAGGGAGAGACCCAGTACTTC. Translating gives CAWSRQGETQYF. The full variable domain, completed using reference TRBV30 and TRBJ2-5, is SQTIHQWPATLVQPVGSPLSLECTVEGTSNPNLYWYRQAAGRGLQLLFYSVGIGQISSEVPQNLSASRPQDRQFILSSKKLLLSDSGFYLCAWSRQGETQYFGPGTRLLVL.

This clone was recorded a few times. The chain couples TRBV30 to TRBJ2-7; 10 positions agree with TRBD2. Germline CDR1 GTSNPN, CDR2 SVGIG (reference sequence). Losses at the gene ends were 5 bases for V and 7 bases for J; bases not matched to a gene: 8. The CDR3 contains 13 residues. The CDR3 DNA is TGTGCCTGGGTAGGACTAGCGGACGGGGAGCAGTACTTC. Its translation is CAWVGLADGEQYF.

The chain couples TRBV5-1 to TRBJ2-1; D is uncertain. Germline V CDR1 and CDR2: SGHRS, YFSETQ. CDR3 length: 11 amino acids. V shed 2 bases and J shed 4 bases, with 1 base lying between them. CDR3 DNA sequence: TGCGCCAGCAGCTTTTACAATGAGCAGTTCTTC. It translates to CASSFYNEQFF.

The genes are TRBV6-5 and TRBJ2-7, with 9 bases matching TRBD1. The CDR3 contains 15 residues. The germline V gene has CDR1 MNHEY and CDR2 SVGAGI. Germline trimming cut 5 bases from V and 3 bases from J; bases unmatched to any gene: 8. The CDR3 nucleotides read TGTGCCAGCAGTACCCCGGGACAGGGCTACTACGAGCAGTACTTC. This gives the protein CASSTPGQGYYEQYF.

The chain links TRBV9 to TRBJ2-4; D is possibly TRBD2 (5 bases). The V end lost 2 bases, the J end lost 3 bases, and 15 bases lay between the germline ends. Germline loops: CDR1 SGDLS, CDR2 YYNGEE. This CDR3 region has 16 residues. The CDR3 bases are TGTGCCAGCAGCGTCCGACCGGGGTTAGACAAAAACATTCAGTACTTC. Translation gives CASSVRPGLDKNIQYF.

The rearrangement links TRBV21-1 to TRBJ2-1; the table's D call TRBD2 went unverified against the DNA. TRBV21-1 is recorded as a pseudogene. The CDR3 has 16 residues. For the CDR3, the DNA is TGTGCCAGCAGCACGACAAGGAGCGGCTCCTACAATGAGCAGTTCTTC. It encodes CASSTTRSGSYNEQFF.

The rearrangement links TRBV2 to TRBJ1-1; 12 bases align to TRBD1. Per germline, CDR1 SNHLY and CDR2 FYNNEI. J lost 1 base, V lost 6 bases, and 6 bases had no gene match. The length of the CDR3 is 16 residues. The CDR3 here is CASRAGTGGTNTEAFF. DNA of the CDR3: TGTGCCAGCAGGGCCGGGACAGGGGGCACGAACACTGAAGCTTTCTTT.

This chain uses TRBV7-8 with TRBJ2-6; the D is unclear. Germline assignment: CDR1 SGHVS and CDR2 FQNEAQ. Trimming cost V 1 base and J 1 base, with 2 bases left between them. The CDR3 runs to 14 residues. CDR3 sequence (DNA): TGTGCCAGCAGCTTAGTATCTGGGGCCAACGTCCTGACTTTC. The encoded protein is CASSLVSGANVLTF.

The rearrangement joins TRBV7-9 to TRBJ2-1; D is unclear. V gave up 7 bases and J gave up 7 bases, with 11 bases separating them. The CDR3 is 12 amino acids. CDR1 and CDR2 (germline): SEHNR, FQNEAQ (reference sequence). The CDR3: CASTKVVNEQFF. DNA for the CDR3: TGTGCCAGCACCAAGGTAGTGAATGAGCAGTTCTTC.